This TCR beta chain appears in the sequencing data of a study of cytotoxic CD8 clonotypes in ibrutinib-treated CLL. Study background: Included were about 11 relapsed/refractory and about 14 treatment-naive patients, of whom around 17 were IGHV unmutated.

Generated by immunoSEQ multiplex PCR, the TCRdb table keeps only in-frame clones and is missing some. The sample yields around 50,000 clones, about three fifths seen once. From germline, CDR1 is LGHNA and CDR2 YNFKEQ. This CDR3 comprises 19 residues. V shed 0 bases and J shed 3 bases, with 21 bases lying between them. This clone has a handful of counts. Its antigen is not identified. Study outcomes and limitations: Baseline levels were approached again at progression, after clonality had risen at ibrutinib response. Clonality at baseline surpassed age-matched healthy donors and tracked circulating CD8+ T-cell counts. Public clonotypes, found uncommonly, either contracted or stayed stable on treatment.

This clonotype was obtained from a human donor with chronic lymphocytic leukemia. Sequenced here: PBMCs, sampled after 24 months of ibrutinib treatment. The genes are TRBV4-2 and TRBJ1-3; maybe TRBD1 (5 bases). CDR3 loop: CASSQDSALGGGIGNTIYF. In DNA, the CDR3 is TGTGCCAGCAGCCAAGATTCAGCCCTCGGGGGAGGAATTGGAAACACCATATATTTT.